This is a list of T cell receptor beta chains from one sample in a study of T cell repertoires in cytomegalovirus infection. TCRdb recomputed calls from the reads with MiXCR, one row per CDR3 protein. The sample records 300,000 to 400,000 distinct CDR3 sequences, 9.5% being singletons. Sample: PBMCs. These receptors were obtained from a human donor in good health (CMV status not recorded). Some clones in this sample may be carry-over from other donors' samples. Each CDR3 is given with its conserved first and last residue. The D gene is left open where the match is weak. Clone size is given for some rows only: seen once, a few or many times, or a class if the clone is expanded.

TRBV14	13	NA	TRBJ1-1	TRBD1	TGTGCCAGCGGAAATACAGGGGGGCATGAAGCTTTCTTT	CASGNTGGHEAFF
TRBV28	14	few	TRBJ2-5	NA	TGTGCCAGCAGTTTGGGACCTAGGATAGAGACCCAGTACTTC	CASSLGPRIETQYF
TRBV3-1	12	NA	TRBJ1-2	NA	TGTGCCAGCAGCGAGGGATCGAGAGGCTACACCTTC	CASSEGSRGYTF
TRBV20-1	17	many	TRBJ1-1	NA	TGCAGTGCTAGAGATCGGACTGCCCTATTTTGGAACACTGAAGCTTTCTTT	CSARDRTALFWNTEAFF
TRBV19	16	NA	TRBJ2-7	NA	TGTGCCAGTAGTCCCTCACTCGGTGCTACCTACTACGAGCAGTACTTC	CASSPSLGATYYEQYF
TRBV12-3/TRBV12-4	12	NA	TRBJ2-7	NA	TGTGCCAGCAAAGAGGACAGCTACGAGCAGTACTTC	CASKEDSYEQYF
TRBV7-3	18	few	TRBJ1-6	NA	TGTGCCAGCAGCTTAAACAGACAGGAGATTCTTCGGAATTCACCCCTCCACTTT	CASSLNRQEILRNSPLHF
TRBV28	13	NA	TRBJ1-1	NA	TGTGCCAGCAGTTTGCCCCCCCCTGGGGAAGCTTTCTTT	CASSLPPPGEAFF
TRBV18	14	NA	TRBJ1-3	NA	TGTGCCAGCTCACCTAGACTCCCGGAAAACACCATATATTTT	CASSPRLPENTIYF
TRBV7-2	15	few	TRBJ1-6	TRBD1	TGTGCCAGCAGCCCGGGGACAGGGCATAATTCACCCCTCCACTTT	CASSPGTGHNSPLHF
TRBV6-1	16	many	TRBJ2-3	TRBD2	TGTGCCACGACGCCTGGATCTAGCGGGAGTACAGATACGCAGTATTTT	CATTPGSSGSTDTQYF
TRBV6-2/TRBV6-3	14	few	TRBJ2-7	NA	TGTGCCAGCAGTTGGATAAAGGGGCCCTACGAGCAGTACTTC	CASSWIKGPYEQYF
TRBV12-3/TRBV12-4	13	many	TRBJ1-1	NA	TGTGCCAGCAGTTTTGCTCAGGGAGCTGAAGCTTTCTTT	CASSFAQGAEAFF
TRBV4-3	15	many	TRBJ1-4	TRBD1	TGCGCCAGCAGCCAAGAAAGACAGGGGGGTGAAAAACTGTTTTTT	CASSQERQGGEKLFF
TRBV7-6	12	few	TRBJ2-2	NA	TGTGCCAGCAGGGCTGGGACCGGGGAGCTGTTTTTT	CASRAGTGELFF
TRBV6-1	17	NA	TRBJ1-3	NA	TGTGCCAGCAGTTCCCTGGTCCGAGCAAGCTCTGGAAACACCATATATTTT	CASSSLVRASSGNTIYF